This T cell receptor (beta chain) was found in a study of T cell changes during pregnancy in multiple sclerosis. Germline V CDR1 and CDR2: GTSNPN, SVGIG (reference sequence). The V and J ends lost 4 bases and 5 bases, in that order; junction bases with no gene match: 11. CDR3 length: 15 residues. Repertoires were generated with immunoSEQ multiplex PCR, while TCRdb's copy carries only in-frame clones and drops some. The table has around 130,000 clones, around 97% seen once. Sequencing was performed on peripheral blood, taken after pregnancy. This TCR derives from a female donor with multiple sclerosis, enrolled in a pregnancy study. The rearrangement uses TRBV30 and TRBJ1-5; 7 bases are shared with TRBD1. The CDR3 is CAWTSGNRGDQPQHF. CDR3 bases: TGTGCCTGGACCTCCGGAAACAGGGGAGATCAGCCCCAGCATTTT.